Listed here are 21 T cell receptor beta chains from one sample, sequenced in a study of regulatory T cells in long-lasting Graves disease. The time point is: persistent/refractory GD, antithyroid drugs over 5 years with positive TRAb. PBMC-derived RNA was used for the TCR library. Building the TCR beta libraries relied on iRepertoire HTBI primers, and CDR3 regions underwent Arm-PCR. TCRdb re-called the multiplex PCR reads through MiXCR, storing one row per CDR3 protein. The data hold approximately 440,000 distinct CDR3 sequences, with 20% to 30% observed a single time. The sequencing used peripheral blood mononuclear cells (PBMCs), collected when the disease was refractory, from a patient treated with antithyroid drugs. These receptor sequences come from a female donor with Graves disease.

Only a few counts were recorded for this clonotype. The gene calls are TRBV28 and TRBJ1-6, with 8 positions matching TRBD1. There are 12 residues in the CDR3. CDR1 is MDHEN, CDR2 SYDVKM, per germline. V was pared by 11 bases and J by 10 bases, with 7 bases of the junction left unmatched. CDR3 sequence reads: CAGGQAPSPLHF. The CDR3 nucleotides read TGTGCCGGGGGACAGGCTCCGTCACCCCTCCACTTT. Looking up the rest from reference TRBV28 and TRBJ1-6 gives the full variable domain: DVKVTQSSRYLVKRTGEKVFLECVQDMDHENMFWYRQDPGLGLRLIYFSYDVKMKEKGDIPEGYSVSREKKERFSLILESASTNQTSMYLCAGGQAPSPLHFGNGTRLTVT.

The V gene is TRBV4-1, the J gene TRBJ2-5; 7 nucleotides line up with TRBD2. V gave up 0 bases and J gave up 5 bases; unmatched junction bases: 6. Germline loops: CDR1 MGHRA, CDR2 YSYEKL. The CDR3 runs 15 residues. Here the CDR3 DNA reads TGCGCCAGCAGCCAAGAAGAAGGGAGGGCGGAGACCCAGTACTTC. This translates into CASSQEEGRAETQYF.

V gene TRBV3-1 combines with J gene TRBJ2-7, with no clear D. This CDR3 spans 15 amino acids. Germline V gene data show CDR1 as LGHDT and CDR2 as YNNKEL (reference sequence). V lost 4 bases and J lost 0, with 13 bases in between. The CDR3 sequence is CASSPWVQDSYEQYF. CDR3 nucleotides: TGTGCCAGCAGCCCCTGGGTCCAGGACTCCTACGAGCAGTACTTC.

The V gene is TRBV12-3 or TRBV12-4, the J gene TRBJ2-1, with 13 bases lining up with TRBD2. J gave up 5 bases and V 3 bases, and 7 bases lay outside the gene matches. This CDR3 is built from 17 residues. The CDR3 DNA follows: TGTGCCAGCAGTTTCCCACTAGCGGGAGGGAGCGACAATGAGCAGTTCTTC. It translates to CASSFPLAGGSDNEQFF.

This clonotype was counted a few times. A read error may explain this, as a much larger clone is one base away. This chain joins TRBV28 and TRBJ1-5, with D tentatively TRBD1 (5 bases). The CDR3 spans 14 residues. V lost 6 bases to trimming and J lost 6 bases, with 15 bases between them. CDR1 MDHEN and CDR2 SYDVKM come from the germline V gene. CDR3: CASRGSRETQPQHF. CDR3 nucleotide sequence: TGTGCCAGCAGGGGGAGCAGGGAGACTCAGCCCCAGCATTTT.

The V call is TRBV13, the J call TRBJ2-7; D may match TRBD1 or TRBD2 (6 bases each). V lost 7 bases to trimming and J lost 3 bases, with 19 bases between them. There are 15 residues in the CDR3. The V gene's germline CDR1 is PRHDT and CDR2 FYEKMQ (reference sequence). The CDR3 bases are TGTGCCAGCACCTCACCGGGGGCAGGAGTCTACGAGCAGTACTTC. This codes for CASTSPGAGVYEQYF.

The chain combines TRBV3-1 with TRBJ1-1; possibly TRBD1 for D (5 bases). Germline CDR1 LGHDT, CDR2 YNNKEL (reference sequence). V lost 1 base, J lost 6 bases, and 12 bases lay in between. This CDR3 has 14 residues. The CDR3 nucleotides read TGTGCCAGCAGCCAAGGATGGGGGACCGCTGAAGCTTTCTTT. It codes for CASSQGWGTAEAFF.

CDR3 in DNA: TGTGCCAGCTCACCCGGGACTAGCGGGATTCGGGAGACCCAGTACTTC. Its translation: CASSPGTSGIRETQYF. V usage is TRBV18 and J usage is TRBJ2-5, with 13 bases that match TRBD2. Trimming at V came to 3 bases and at J to 5 bases, leaving 6 bases not matched to a gene. Germline V gene data show CDR1 as KGHSH and CDR2 as LQKENI. The CDR3 spans 16 residues.

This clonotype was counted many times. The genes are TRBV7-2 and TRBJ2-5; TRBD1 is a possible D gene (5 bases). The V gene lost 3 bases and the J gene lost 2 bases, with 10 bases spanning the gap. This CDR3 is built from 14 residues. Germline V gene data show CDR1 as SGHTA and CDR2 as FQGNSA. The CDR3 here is CASSFRVGQETQYF. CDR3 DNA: TGTGCCAGCAGCTTCAGGGTAGGGCAAGAGACCCAGTACTTC.

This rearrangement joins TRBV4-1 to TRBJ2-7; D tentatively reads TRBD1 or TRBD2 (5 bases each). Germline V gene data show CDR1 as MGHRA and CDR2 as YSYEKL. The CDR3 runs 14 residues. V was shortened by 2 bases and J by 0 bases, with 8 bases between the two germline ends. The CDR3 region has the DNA TGCGCCAGCAGCCAACGGGACGGCTCCTACGAGCAGTACTTC. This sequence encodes CASSQRDGSYEQYF.

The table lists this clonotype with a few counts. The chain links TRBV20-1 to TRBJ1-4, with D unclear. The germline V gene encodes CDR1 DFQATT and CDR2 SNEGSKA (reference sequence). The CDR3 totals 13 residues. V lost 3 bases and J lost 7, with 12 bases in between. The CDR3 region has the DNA TGCAGTGCTAGTGGAGGGTGGGGTGAAAAACTGTTTTTT. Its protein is CSASGGWGEKLFF.

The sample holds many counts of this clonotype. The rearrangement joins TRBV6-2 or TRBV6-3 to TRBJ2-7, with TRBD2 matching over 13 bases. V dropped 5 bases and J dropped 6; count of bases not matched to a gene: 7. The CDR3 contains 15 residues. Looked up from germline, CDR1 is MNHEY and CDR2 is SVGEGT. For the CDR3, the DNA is TGTGCCAGCAGTCCGAGACTAGCGGGAGGACCCGAGCAGTACTTC. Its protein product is CASSPRLAGGPEQYF.

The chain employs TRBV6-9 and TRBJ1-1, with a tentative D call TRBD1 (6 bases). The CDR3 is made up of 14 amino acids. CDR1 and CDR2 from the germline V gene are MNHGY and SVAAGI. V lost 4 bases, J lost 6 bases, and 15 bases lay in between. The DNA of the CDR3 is TGTGCCAGCAGTTTCATACAGGGAAGTCCTGAAGCTTTCTTT. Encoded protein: CASSFIQGSPEAFF.

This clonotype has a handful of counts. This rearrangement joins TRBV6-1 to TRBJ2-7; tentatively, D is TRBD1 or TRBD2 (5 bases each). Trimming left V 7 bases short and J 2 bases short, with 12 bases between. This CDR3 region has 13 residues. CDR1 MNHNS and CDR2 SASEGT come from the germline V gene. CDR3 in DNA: TGTGCCAGCAACCCTAGGGGAGCCTACGAGCAGTACTTC. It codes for CASNPRGAYEQYF.

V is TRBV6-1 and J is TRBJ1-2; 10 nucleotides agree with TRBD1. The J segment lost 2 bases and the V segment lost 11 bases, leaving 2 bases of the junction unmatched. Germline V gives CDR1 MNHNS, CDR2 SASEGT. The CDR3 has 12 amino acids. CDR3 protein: CAGTGDNYGYTF. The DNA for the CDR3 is TGTGCCGGGACAGGGGACAACTATGGCTACACCTTC.

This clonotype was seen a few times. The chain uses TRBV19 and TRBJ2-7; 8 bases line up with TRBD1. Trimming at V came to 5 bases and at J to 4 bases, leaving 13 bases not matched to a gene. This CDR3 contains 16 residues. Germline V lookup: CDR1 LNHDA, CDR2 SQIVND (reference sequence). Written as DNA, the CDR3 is TGTGCCAGTAGTGCCGGGACAGGCGGCGGTTCGTACGAGCAGTACTTC. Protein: CASSAGTGGGSYEQYF.

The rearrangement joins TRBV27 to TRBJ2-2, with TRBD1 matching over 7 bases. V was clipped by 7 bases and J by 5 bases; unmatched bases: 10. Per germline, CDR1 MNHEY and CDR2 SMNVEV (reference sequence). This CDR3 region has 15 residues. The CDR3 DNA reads TGTGCCAGCATGATGGGGACAGTAACTACCGGGGAGCTGTTTTTT. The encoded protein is CASMMGTVTTGELFF.

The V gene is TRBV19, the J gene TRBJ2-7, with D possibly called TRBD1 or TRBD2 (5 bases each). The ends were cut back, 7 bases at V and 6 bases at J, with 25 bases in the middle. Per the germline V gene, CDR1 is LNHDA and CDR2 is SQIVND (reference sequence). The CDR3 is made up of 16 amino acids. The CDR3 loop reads CASISSHPGPQAEQYF. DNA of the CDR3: TGTGCCAGTATTAGTTCGCATCCGGGACCCCAGGCCGAGCAGTACTTC.

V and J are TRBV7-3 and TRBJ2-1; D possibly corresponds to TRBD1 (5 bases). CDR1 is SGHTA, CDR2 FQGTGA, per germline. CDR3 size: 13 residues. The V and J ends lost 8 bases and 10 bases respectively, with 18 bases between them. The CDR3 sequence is CASQADQGYEQFF. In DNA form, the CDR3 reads TGTGCCAGCCAGGCCGATCAGGGCTACGAGCAGTTCTTC. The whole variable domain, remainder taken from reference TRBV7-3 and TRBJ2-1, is GAGVSQTPSNKVTEKGKYVELRCDPISGHTALYWYRQSLGQGPEFLIYFQGTGAADDSGLPNDRFFAVRPEGSVSTLKIQRTERGDSAVYLCASQADQGYEQFFGPGTRLTVL.

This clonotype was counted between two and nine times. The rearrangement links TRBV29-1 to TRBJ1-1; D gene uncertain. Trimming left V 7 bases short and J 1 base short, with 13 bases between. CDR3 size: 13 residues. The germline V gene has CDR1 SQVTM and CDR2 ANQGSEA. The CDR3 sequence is CSDLGWENTEAFF. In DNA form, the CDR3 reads TGCAGCGACCTCGGTTGGGAGAACACTGAAGCTTTCTTT. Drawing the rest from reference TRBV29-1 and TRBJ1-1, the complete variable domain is SAVISQKPSRDICQRGTSLTIQCQVDSQVTMMFWYRQQPGQSLTLIATANQGSEATYESGFVIDKFPISRPNLTFSTLTVSNMSPEDSSIYLCSDLGWENTEAFFGQGTRLTVV.

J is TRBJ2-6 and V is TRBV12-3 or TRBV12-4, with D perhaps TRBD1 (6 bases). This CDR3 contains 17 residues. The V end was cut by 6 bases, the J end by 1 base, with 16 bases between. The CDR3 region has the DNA TGTGCCAGCAGACACCCATCTACAGGGTCTGGGGCCAACGTCCTGACTTTC. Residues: CASRHPSTGSGANVLTF.